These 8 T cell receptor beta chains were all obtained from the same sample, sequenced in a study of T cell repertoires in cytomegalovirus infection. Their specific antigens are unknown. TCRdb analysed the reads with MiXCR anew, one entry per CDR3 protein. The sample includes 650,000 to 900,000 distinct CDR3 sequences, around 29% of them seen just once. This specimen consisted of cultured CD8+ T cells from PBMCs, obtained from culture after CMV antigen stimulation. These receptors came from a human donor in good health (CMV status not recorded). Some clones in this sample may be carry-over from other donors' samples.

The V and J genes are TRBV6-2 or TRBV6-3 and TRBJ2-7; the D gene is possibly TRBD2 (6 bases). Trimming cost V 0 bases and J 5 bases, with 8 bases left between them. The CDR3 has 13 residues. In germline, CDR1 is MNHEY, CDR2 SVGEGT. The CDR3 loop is CASSYSRTNEQYV. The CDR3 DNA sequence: TGTGCCAGCAGTTACTCCAGGACTAACGAGCAGTACGTC.

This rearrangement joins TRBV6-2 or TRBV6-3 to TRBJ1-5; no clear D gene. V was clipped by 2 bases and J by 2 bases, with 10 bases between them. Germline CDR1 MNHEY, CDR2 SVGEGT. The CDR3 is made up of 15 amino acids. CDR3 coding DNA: TGTGCCAGCAGTTACGTTTTCATCGGCAATCAGCCCCAGCATTTT. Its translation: CASSYVFIGNQPQHF.

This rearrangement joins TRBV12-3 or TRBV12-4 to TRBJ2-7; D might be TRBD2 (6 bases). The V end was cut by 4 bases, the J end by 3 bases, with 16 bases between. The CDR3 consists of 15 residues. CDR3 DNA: TGTGCCAGCAGTTCGGCGGGGCGGAACATCTACGAGCAGTACTTC. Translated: CASSSAGRNIYEQYF.

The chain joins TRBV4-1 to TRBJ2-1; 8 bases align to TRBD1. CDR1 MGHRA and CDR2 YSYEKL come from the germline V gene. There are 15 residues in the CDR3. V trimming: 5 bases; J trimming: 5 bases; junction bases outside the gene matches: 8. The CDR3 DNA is TGCGCCAGCAGCTTCCCCGGGACAGGAGACAATGAGCAGTTCTTC. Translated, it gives CASSFPGTGDNEQFF.

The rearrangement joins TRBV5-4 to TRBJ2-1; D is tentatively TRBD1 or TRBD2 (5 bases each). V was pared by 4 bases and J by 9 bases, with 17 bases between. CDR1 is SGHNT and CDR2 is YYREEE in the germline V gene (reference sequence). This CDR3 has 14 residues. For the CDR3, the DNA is TGTGCCAGCAGCCCGGACGTTTCTGGGGGTGAGCAGTTCTTC. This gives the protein CASSPDVSGGEQFF.

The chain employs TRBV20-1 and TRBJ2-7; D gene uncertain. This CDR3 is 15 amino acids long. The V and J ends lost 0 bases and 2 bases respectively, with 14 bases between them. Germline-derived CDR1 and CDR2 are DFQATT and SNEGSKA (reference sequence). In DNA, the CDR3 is TGCAGTGCTAGAGAGTCGACAAGGTCCCCCTACGAGCAGTACTTC. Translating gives CSARESTRSPYEQYF.

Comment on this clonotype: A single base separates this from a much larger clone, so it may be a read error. CDR3 in amino acids: CASSSGHLYGYTF. CDR3 nucleotide sequence: TGTGCCAGCAGTTCCGGACATCTTTATGGCTACACCTTC. The chain joins TRBV27 to TRBJ1-2; possible D gene TRBD1, 5 bases. V lost 4 bases and J lost 5, with 11 bases in between. Germline-derived CDR1 and CDR2 are MNHEY and SMNVEV (reference sequence). This CDR3 region has 13 residues.

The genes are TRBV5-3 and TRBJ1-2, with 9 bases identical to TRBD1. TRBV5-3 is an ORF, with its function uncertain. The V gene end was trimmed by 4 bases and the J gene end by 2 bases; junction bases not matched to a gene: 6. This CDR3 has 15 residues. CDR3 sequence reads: CARSHRDRVNYGYTF. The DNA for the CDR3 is TGTGCCAGAAGCCACCGGGACAGGGTGAACTATGGCTACACCTTC.